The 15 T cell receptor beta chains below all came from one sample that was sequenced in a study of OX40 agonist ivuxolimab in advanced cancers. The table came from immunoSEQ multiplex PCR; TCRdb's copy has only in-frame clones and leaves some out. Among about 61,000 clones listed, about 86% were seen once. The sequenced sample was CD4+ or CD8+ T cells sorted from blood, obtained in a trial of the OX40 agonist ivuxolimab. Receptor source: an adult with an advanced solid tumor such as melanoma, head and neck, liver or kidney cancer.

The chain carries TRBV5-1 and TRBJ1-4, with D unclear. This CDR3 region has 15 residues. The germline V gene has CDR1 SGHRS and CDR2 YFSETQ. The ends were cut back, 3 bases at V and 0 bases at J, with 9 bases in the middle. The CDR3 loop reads CASSSGGPTNEKLFF. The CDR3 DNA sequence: TGCGCCAGCAGCTCCGGCGGTCCAACTAATGAAAAACTGTTTTTT.

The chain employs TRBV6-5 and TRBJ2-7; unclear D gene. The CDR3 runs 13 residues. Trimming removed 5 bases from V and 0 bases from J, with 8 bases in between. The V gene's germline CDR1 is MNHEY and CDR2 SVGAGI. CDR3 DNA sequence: TGTGCCAGCAGTCTATTACCCTCCTACGAGCAGTACTTC. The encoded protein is CASSLLPSYEQYF.

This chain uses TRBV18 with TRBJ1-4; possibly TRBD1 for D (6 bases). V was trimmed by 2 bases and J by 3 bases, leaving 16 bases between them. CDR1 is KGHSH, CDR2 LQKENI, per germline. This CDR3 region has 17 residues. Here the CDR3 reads CASSPNPGASANEKLFF. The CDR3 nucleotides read TGTGCCAGCTCACCAAACCCGGGGGCCTCAGCTAATGAAAAACTGTTTTTT.

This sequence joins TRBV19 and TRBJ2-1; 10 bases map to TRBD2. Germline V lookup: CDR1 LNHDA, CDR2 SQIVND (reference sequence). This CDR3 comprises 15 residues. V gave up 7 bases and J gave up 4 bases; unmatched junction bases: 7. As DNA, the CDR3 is TGTGCCAGTACTAGCGGGGGCTACTCTTACAATGAGCAGTTCTTC. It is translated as CASTSGGYSYNEQFF.

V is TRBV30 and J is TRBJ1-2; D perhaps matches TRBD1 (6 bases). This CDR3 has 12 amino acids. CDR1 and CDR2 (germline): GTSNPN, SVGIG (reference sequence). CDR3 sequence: CVGTRGRVGYTF. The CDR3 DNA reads TGTGTCGGGACAAGGGGAAGGGTTGGCTACACCTTC.

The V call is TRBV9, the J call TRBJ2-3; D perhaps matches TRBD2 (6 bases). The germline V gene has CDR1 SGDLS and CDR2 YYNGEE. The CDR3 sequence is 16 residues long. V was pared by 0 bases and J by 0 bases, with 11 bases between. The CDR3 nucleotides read TGTGCCAGCAGCGTAGGGCTAGCGCGTAGCACAGATACGCAGTATTTT. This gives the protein CASSVGLARSTDTQYF.

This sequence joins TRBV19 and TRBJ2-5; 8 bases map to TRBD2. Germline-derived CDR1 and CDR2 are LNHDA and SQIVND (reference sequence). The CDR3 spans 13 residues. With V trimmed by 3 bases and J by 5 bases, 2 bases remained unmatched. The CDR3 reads CASSIGGAETQYF. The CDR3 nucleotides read TGTGCCAGTAGTATCGGGGGGGCTGAGACCCAGTACTTC.

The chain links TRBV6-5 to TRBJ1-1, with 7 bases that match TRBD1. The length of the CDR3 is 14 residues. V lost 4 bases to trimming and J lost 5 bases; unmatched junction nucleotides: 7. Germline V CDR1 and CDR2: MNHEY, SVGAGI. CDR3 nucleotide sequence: TGTGCCAGCAGTTTGGCCAGGGGGGTGACTGAAGCTTTCTTT. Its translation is CASSLARGVTEAFF.

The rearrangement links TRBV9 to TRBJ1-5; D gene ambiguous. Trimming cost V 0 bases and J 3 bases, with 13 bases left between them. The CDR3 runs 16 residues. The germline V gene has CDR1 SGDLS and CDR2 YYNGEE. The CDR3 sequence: CASSVGGSWVNQPQHF. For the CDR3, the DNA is TGTGCCAGCAGCGTAGGAGGGAGTTGGGTCAATCAGCCCCAGCATTTT.

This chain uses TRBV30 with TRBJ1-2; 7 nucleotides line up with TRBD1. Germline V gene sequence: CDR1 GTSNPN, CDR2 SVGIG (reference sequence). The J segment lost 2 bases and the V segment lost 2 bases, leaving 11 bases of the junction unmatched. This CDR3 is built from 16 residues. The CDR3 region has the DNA TGTGCCTGGAGTCGATTACAGACAGGGATAAACTATGGCTACACCTTC. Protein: CAWSRLQTGINYGYTF.

The CDR3 DNA reads as TGTGCCTGGAGGTCCCTTATTAACACCGGGGAGCTGTTTTTT. It specifies CAWRSLINTGELFF. V gene TRBV30 combines with J gene TRBJ2-2; D not resolved. The length of the CDR3 is 14 residues. Germline CDR1 is GTSNPN and CDR2 is SVGIG (reference sequence). The V end lost 3 bases, the J end lost 2 bases, and 10 bases lay between the germline ends.

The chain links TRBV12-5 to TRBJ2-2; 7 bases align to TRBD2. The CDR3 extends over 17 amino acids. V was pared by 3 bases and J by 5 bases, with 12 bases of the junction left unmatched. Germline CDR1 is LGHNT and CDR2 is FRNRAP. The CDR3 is CASGFFLGLERTGELFF. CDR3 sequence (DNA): TGTGCTAGTGGTTTTTTCTTAGGACTAGAACGGACCGGGGAGCTGTTTTTT.

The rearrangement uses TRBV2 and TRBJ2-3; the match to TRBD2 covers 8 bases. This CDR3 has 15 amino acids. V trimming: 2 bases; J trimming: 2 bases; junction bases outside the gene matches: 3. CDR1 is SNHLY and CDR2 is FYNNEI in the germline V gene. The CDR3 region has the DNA TGTGCCAGCAGTGAAAGGCGGGGGGACACAGATACGCAGTATTTT. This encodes CASSERRGDTDTQYF.

DNA of the CDR3: TGTGCCAGCAGTTTACAAGGGGGATCCGGCAATCAGCCCCAGCATTTT. It codes for CASSLQGGSGNQPQHF. This chain connects TRBV28 to TRBJ1-5, with a weak D call TRBD1 (6 bases). V lost 2 bases, J lost 2 bases, and 13 bases lay in between. The germline gives CDR1 MDHEN, CDR2 SYDVKM. CDR3 length: 16 amino acids.

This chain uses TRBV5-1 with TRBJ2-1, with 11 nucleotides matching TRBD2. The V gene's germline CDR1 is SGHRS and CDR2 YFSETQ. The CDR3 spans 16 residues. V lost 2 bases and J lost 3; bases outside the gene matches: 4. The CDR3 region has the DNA TGCGCCAGCAGCTTCATAGCGGGGGGGCACTACAATGAGCAGTTCTTC. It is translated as CASSFIAGGHYNEQFF.